The source of this TCR beta chain is a study of beta chain features in type 1 diabetes (dated by TCRdb to 2016 to 2019). For the study in its entirety: Mean age, gender distribution, total cell number and subset yield did not differ between patients and healthy donors. Naive and central memory subsets were obtained from all 30 or so donors, but regulatory and stem cell-like memory subsets were isolated from only 8 patients and roughly 8 healthy donors. A total of around 110,000,000 sorted cells were examined across all samples, and RNA yield correlated strongly with the number of cells per subset. In the study, recently diagnosed type 1 diabetes patients and matched healthy donors were compared on the TCRB repertoires of their sorted circulating CD4+ T cell subsets.

All of the isolated RNA was reverse transcribed with the High Capacity cDNA Reverse Transcription Kit, so expressed TCRB transcripts were sequenced. Deep immunoSEQ sequencing was applied to naive, central memory and regulatory T cell samples, giving an average of roughly 3.3 million total reads per sample. Sorted cells were lysed in RLT buffer and RNA was extracted with DNase-treated RNeasy Micro or Mini kits, depending on cell number. Each cell subset was processed on its own to prevent cross-contamination, while patient and healthy donor samples were processed together. TCRB sequences were amplified from cDNA with the immunoSEQ multiplex PCR, producing 87-bp fragments spanning the CDR3 region. Sequencing of the amplicons was done on the Illumina HiSeq platform. The source study handled its data this way. PCR bias was corrected computationally using synthetic template baselines, and reads within Hamming distance 2 were collapsed, with unmergeable singletons discarded. By aligning reads against IMGT, V, D and J genes, CDR3 length, and insertions or deletions at six rearrangement sites were assigned. Within each subset, clonotype counts were normalized to the number of sorted cells before true diversity and Gini coefficients were calculated with the tcR R package. Repertoire sharing was quantified using the overlap coefficient calculated on TCRB nucleotide sequences. As a proxy for the pre-selection repertoire, out-of-frame TCRB sequences from naive cells were analyzed. TCRdb took over this immuneACCESS table, retaining in-frame rearrangements with V and J assigned. Such tables are incomplete; in checked studies, under half of the missing clones stem from an unresolved V gene, and the remainder is unexplained. That table gives V, J and clone size, and the DNA gave D and trimming. The sample data list approximately 600,000 clones, and around 12% of these were observed just once. The leading ten clones occupy over 0.1% of the sample.

The CDR3, from cysteine to phenylalanine, totals 13 residues. Only CDR3 DNA is held: 39 bases, read in frame from base 1. The germline ends are 6 bases apart after V is trimmed by 1 base and J by 5 bases. CDR1 SGHNT and CDR2 YENEEA are derived from the germline V gene. This clone was counted ten times or more. Its antigen is currently not known. No per-base quality is available; no much larger clone lies one base away. Points the paper makes about the study in general: In all four CD4+ subsets, TCRB CDR3 length was moderately but significantly shorter in type 1 diabetes patients. PCR might favor shorter templates, but patient and control samples were amplified and corrected together, so any skew would affect both groups equally. Because the HLA sub-analyses included only small numbers of individuals, any influence of HLA type on TCRB rearrangement was left unresolved. Naive, central memory and regulatory TCRB repertoires appeared to be more similar among patients than among healthy donors. Fewer insertions and more nucleotide deletions at VDJ recombination sites were observed in patients with type 1 diabetes, implying thymic rearrangement abnormalities. Sequencing cDNA rather than genomic DNA could over-represent highly expressing activated cells, although activation and CD3 levels did not differ between groups.

From each donor, a single peripheral blood sample of about 100 mL on average was drawn into heparinised tubes. A BD FACSAria II and a panel including CD45RO, CCR7, CD25, CD127, CD95 and CD27 were used to sort naive, central memory, regulatory and stem cell-like memory CD4+ T cells. Purity was above 98% for every sorted population. PBMCs were isolated right away by Lymphoprep density gradient centrifugation and were stained directly, without culture. So that batch effects would be minimized, each experiment stained and sorted samples in pairs, pairing one healthy donor with one patient. The receptor's source is a man aged 30 to 39 with type 1 diabetes. Recombination linked TRBV11-3 to TRBJ2-1; the D gene assignment is ambiguous. The material sequenced was naive CD4+ T cells from blood. The cell subset or site label on this specimen signifies: true naive CD4+ T cells. The bases read TGTGCCAGCAGCTTAGGCCGGAACAATGAGCAGTTCTTC. Protein translation: CASSLGRNNEQFF.